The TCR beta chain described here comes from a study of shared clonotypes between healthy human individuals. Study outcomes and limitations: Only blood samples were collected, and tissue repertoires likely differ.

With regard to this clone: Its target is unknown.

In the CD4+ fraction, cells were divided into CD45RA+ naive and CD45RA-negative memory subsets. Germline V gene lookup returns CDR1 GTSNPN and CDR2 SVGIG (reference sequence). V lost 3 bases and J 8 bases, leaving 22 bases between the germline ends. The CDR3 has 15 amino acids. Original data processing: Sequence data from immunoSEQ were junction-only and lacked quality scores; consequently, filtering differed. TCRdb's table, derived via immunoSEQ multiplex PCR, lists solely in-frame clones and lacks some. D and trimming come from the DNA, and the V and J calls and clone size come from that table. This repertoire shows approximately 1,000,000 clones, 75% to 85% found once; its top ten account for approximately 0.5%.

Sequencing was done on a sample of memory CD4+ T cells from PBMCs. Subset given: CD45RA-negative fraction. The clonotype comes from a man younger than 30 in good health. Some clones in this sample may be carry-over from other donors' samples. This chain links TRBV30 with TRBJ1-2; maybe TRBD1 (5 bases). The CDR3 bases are TGTGCCTGGAGCGCCCGAGGTAGGGGCCCTCCGGGCTACACCTTC. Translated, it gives CAWSARGRGPPGYTF.